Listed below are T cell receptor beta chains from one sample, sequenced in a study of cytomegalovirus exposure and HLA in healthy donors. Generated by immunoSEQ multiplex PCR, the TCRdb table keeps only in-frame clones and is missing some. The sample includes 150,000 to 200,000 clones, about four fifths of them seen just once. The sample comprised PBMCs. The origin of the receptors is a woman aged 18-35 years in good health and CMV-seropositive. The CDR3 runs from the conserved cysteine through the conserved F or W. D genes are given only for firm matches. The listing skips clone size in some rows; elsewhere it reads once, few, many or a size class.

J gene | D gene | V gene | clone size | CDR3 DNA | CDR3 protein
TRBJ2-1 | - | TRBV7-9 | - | TGTTCCAGCAGTCCCTTACGGGGGAGCTCCTACAATGAGCAGTTCTTC | CSSSPLRGSSYNEQFF
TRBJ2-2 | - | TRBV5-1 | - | TGCGCCAGCAGCGCCCAGGGGGGTCAGGGGAGCACCGGGGAGCTGTTTTTT | CASSAQGGQGSTGELFF
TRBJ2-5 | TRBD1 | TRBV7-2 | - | TGTGCCAGCAGCGACCGGGACAGGGAAGAGACCCAGTACTTC | CASSDRDREETQYF
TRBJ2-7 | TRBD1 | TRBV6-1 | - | TGTGCCAGCAGTGACCAACAGGGGCCGTACTACGAGCAGTACTTC | CASSDQQGPYYEQYF
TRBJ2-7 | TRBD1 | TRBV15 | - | TGTGCCACCTCGGACAGGGGCTACTACGAGCAGTACTTC | CATSDRGYYEQYF
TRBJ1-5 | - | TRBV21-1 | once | TGTGCCAGCAACGCGAATCAGCCCCAGCATTTT | CASNANQPQHF
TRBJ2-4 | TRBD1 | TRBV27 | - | TGTGCCAGCAGTTCCGGACAGGTCGGATTGGCCAAAAACATTCAGTACTTC | CASSSGQVGLAKNIQYF
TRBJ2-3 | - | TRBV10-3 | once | TGTGCCATCAGTGCAGGGAGGGGGAGCACAGATACGCAGTATTTT | CAISAGRGSTDTQYF
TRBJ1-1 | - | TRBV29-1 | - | TGCAGCGTTGCGCGTACTGAAGCTTTCTTT | CSVARTEAFF
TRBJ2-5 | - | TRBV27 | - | TGTGCCAGCAGTTTACGCGGGGTTGACAGTAAAGAGACCCAGTACTTC | CASSLRGVDSKETQYF
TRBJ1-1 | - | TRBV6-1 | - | TGTGCCAGCAGTTCAGAACAGGGAATTACTGAAGCTTTCTTT | CASSSEQGITEAFF
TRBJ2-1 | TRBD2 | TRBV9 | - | TGTGCCAGCAGCTCGGGACTATACAATGAGCAGTTCTTC | CASSSGLYNEQFF
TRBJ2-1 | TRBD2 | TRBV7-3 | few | TGTGCCAGCAGCTACCCGGGACTAATGAGAAATGAGCAGTTCTTC | CASSYPGLMRNEQFF
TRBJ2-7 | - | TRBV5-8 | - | TGTGCCAGCAGCTTGACCTCACATGGGGCGCCTGAGCAGTACTTC | CASSLTSHGAPEQYF
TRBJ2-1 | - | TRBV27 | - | TGTGCCAGTTTTCCACTTGGAGCTCTCTACAATGAGCAGTTCTTC | CASFPLGALYNEQFF
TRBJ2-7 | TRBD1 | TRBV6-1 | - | TGTGCCAGCCGGGACAGGGGTGGCCACGAGCAGTACTTC | CASRDRGGHEQYF
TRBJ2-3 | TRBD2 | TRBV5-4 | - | TGTGTACTCGGGAGCGGGGGAGGAACAGATACGCAGTATTTT | CVLGSGGGTDTQYF
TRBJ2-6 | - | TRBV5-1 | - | TGCGCCAGCAGCTTGGCGGGGGGCCTCTCTGGGGCCAACGGCCTGACTTTC | CASSLAGGLSGANGLTF
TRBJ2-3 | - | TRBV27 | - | TGTGCCAGCAGTTTTATAGGACAGAGCCCAGCCACAGATACGCAGTATTTT | CASSFIGQSPATDTQYF
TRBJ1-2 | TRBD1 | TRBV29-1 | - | TGCAGCGCCGAAACCGGGACAGTCTATGGCTACACCTTC | CSAETGTVYGYTF
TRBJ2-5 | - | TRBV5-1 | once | TGCGCCAGCAGCTTGGGGCAGGAGGGGGAGACCCAGTACTTC | CASSLGQEGETQYF
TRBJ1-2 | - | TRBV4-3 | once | TGCGCCAGCAGCCAAGAAGGGGGGGGTGGGGGTAAAGGCTATGGCTACACCTTC | CASSQEGGGGGKGYGYTF
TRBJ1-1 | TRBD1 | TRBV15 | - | TGTGCCACCAGCGTCGACAGGGAAGGGTCCACTGAAGCTTTCTTT | CATSVDREGSTEAFF
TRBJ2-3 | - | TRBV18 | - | TGTGCCAGCTCACCGATAGTCGAGGGGGTGGATACGCAGTATTTT | CASSPIVEGVDTQYF
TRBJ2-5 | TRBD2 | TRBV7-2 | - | TGTGCCAGCAGCATCCGACTAGCACCAGAAGAGACCCAGTACTTC | CASSIRLAPEETQYF
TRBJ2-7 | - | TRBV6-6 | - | TGTGCCAGCAGTCGTCTCCACGAGCAGTACTTC | CASSRLHEQYF
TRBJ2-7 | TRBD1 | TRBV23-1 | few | TGCGCCAGCAGTCAATCTTCGTGGACAGGGCAAACCTCCTACGAGCAGTACTTC | CASSQSSWTGQTSYEQYF
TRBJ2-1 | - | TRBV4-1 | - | TGCGCCAGCAGCCAAGGCGGCACCTCCAGGGGCGGGAATGAGCAGTTCTTC | CASSQGGTSRGGNEQFF
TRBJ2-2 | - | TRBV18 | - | TGTGCCAGCTCACCAGGGACACTCACCGGGGAGCTGTTTTTT | CASSPGTLTGELFF
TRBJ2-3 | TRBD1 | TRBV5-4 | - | TGTGCCAGCAGCTTAGGGGGCGGAGCAACCACAGATACGCAGTATTTT | CASSLGGGATTDTQYF
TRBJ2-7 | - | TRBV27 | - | TGTGCCAGCGGGATTAAGGGGGTGCCCCGCGAGCAGTACTTC | CASGIKGVPREQYF
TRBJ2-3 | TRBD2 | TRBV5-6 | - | TGTGCCAGCAGCTTGGTATGGAGTAGCGGGGGGGCCTTGGCAGATACGCAGTATTTT | CASSLVWSSGGALADTQYF
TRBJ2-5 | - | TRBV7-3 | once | TGTGCCAGCAGCCAGGGCGTGGGGTGGGGAGAGACCCAGTACTTC | CASSQGVGWGETQYF
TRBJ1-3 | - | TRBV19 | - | TGTGCCAGTAGTCCTCAGATCTCTGGAAACACCATATATTTT | CASSPQISGNTIYF
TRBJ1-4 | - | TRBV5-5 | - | TGTGCCAGCAGCTTGGTAACAGTTGAAAAACTGTTTTTT | CASSLVTVEKLFF
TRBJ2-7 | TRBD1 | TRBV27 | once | TGTGCCAGCAGTCTAATACGGGACAGGGGTTGGGAGCAGTACTTC | CASSLIRDRGWEQYF
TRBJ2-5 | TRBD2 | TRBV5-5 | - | TGTGCCAGCAGTTTTAGCGGGGGCTTCGAAGAGACCCAGTACTTC | CASSFSGGFEETQYF
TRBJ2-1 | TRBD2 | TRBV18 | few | TGTGCCAGCTCACAAGGGACTAGCGCCAATGAGCAGTTCTTC | CASSQGTSANEQFF
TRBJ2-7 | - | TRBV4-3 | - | TGCGCCAGCAGCCAAGAGCGGAGGGACCTCTCCTACGAGCAGTACTTC | CASSQERRDLSYEQYF
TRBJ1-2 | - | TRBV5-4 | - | TGTGCCAGCAGCCTGGGGGAGGGGGTGGCGGATGGCTACACCTTC | CASSLGEGVADGYTF
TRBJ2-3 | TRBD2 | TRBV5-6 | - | TGTGCCAGCAGCTTGGACGGCGGGGGGGCGGATACGCAGTATTTT | CASSLDGGGADTQYF